The text below deals with one T cell receptor beta chain. Its antigen is as yet unknown. This specimen belongs to a study of cytomegalovirus exposure and HLA in healthy donors. Background on the study: An early release of data contained around 80 million unique TCRs, which came from HLA-typed donors. Genotyping of 398 donors showed that about 84% belonged to the Caucasian-associated ancestry cluster. Points from the study as a whole: Roughly uniform depth of sequencing across donors was assumed in presence/absence analyses. In a later analysis, at a false discovery rate of 0.05, 16,951 TCR beta sequences matched HLA alleles.

PCR used 60 Vbeta primers and 13 Jbeta primers. Clones were sequenced by immunoSEQ multiplex PCR, and TCRdb holds only the in-frame ones, with some missing. The table lists 100,000 to 150,000 clones, about four fifths of them singletons. Germline V gene data show CDR1 as LNHDA and CDR2 as SQIVND (reference sequence). CDR3 length: 14 amino acids. V lost 5 bases to trimming and J lost 4 bases, with 14 bases between them. V is TRBV19 and J is TRBJ1-2; D possibly corresponds to TRBD1 (6 bases). This receptor was taken from a woman between 40 and 55 years old in good health and CMV-seronegative. The sample consisted of PBMCs. The CDR3 reads CASSLGGAGYGYTF. The CDR3 DNA reads as TGTGCCAGTAGTCTTGGGGGCGCGGGCTATGGCTACACCTTC.